This TCR beta chain was recovered during a study of shared clonotypes between healthy human individuals. Sequencing was performed with immunoSEQ multiplex PCR; in TCRdb, only in-frame clones are kept and a portion is missing. The table has around 1.9 million clones, over 85% seen once. Germline V gene sequence: CDR1 MDHEN, CDR2 SYDVKM. CDR3 length equals 17 residues. With 3 bases clipped from V and 7 bases from J, the junction kept 12 bases outside the gene matches. Terminally differentiated effector memory CD45RA+ cells were excluded by CCR7 positive selection of CD45RO-negative cells. This receptor was obtained from a man aged 18 to 30 in good health. Some clones in this sample may be carry-over from other donors' samples. This chain connects TRBV28 to TRBJ2-2; 9 bases are shared with TRBD1. Sequenced material: naive CD8+ T cells from PBMCs. The CDR3 nucleotides read TGTGCCAGCAGTTTGGGAACAGGGGGCGCTTTGTTCGGGGAGCTGTTTTTT. Translating gives CASSLGTGGALFGELFF.